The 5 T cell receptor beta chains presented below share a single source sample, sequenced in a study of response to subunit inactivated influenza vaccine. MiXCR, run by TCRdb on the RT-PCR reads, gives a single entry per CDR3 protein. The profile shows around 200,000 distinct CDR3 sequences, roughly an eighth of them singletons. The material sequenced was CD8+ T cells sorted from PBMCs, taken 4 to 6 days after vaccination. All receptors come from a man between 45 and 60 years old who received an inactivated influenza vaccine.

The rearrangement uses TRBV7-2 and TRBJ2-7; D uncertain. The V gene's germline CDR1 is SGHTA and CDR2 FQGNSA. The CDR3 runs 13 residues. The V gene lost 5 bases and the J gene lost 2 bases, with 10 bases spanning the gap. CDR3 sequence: CASSAPLAYEQYF. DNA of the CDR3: TGTGCCAGCAGCGCACCCCTGGCCTACGAGCAGTACTTC.

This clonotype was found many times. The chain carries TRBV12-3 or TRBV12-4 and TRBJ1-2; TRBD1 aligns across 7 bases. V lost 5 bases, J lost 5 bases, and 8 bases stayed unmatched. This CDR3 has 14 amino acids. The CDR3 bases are TGTGCCAGCAGTCCCGGACAGGCCGGTTATGGCTACACCTTC. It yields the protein CASSPGQAGYGYTF.

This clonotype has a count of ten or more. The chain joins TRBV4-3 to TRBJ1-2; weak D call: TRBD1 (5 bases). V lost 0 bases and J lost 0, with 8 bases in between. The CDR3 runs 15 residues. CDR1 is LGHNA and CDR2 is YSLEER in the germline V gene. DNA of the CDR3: TGCGCCAGCAGCCAAGACGACAGAGCTAACTATGGCTACACCTTC. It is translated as CASSQDDRANYGYTF.

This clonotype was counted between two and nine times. CDR3 in amino acids: CASSEPGDEQFF. CDR3 DNA sequence: TGCGCCAGCAGTGAGCCAGGGGATGAGCAGTTCTTC. The chain couples TRBV10-2 to TRBJ2-1, with a weak D call TRBD1 (6 bases). The ends were cut back, 2 bases at V and 8 bases at J, with 7 bases in the middle. Germline V gene data show CDR1 as WSHSY and CDR2 as SAAADI. The CDR3 length is 12 residues.

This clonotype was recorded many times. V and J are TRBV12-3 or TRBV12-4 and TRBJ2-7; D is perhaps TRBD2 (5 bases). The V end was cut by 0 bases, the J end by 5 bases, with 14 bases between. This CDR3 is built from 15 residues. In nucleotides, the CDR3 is TGTGCCAGCAGTTTAGCGCTTGCGGGTTTTAACGAGCAGTACTTC. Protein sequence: CASSLALAGFNEQYF.